This T cell receptor beta chain stems from a study of blood T cell repertoires in COVID-19. For the study at large: Donors in the United States, Italy and Spain gave samples during acute or convalescent COVID-19.

Clones were read by immunoSEQ multiplex PCR, and TCRdb kept only the in-frame ones, dropping some. The sample carries over 70,000 clones, approximately 82% recorded once. V lost 6 bases to trimming and J lost 3 bases, with 4 bases between them. The CDR3 contains 11 residues. The germline CDR1 and CDR2 sequences are MNHEY and SMNVEV (reference sequence). The chain is built from TRBV27 and TRBJ2-3, with no clear D. The sequenced material came from peripheral blood. The TCR comes from a man in his sixties with acute or convalescent COVID-19. CDR3 protein: CASSTTDTQYF. In DNA, the CDR3 is TGTGCCAGCAGCACAACAGATACGCAGTATTTT.